The 7 T cell receptor beta chains below all came from one sample that was sequenced in a study of blood T cells in healthy people across ages. A J-beta primer mix and a sample-barcoded 5' primer were used in a second PCR of roughly 6 to 12 cycles. TCRdb fed the 5' RACE reads into MiXCR, producing one record per CDR3 protein. This sample yields around 1,800,000 distinct CDR3 sequences, of which roughly two fifths are seen a single time; more than 20% belongs to the top ten. Sequenced sample: blood. These receptors came from a human donor in good health.

This clonotype showed up just a few times. V usage is TRBV12-3 or TRBV12-4 and J usage is TRBJ1-1; the D gene is possibly TRBD1 (5 bases). With 3 bases removed from V and 5 bases from J, the gap between germline ends came to 22 bases. The CDR3 spans 17 residues. CDR3 loop: CASSLGGPGRYVTEAFF. The CDR3 DNA reads as TGTGCCAGCAGTTTGGGGGGACCGGGACGGTATGTAACTGAAGCTTTCTTT.

The chain combines TRBV4-3 with TRBJ2-3, with 11 nucleotides matching TRBD2. J lost 4 bases, V lost 3 bases, and 3 bases had no gene match. The CDR3 extends over 15 amino acids. The germline gives CDR1 LGHNA, CDR2 YSLEER. This chain's CDR3 is CASSHSGGVPDTQYF. CDR3 nucleotides: TGCGCCAGCAGCCATAGCGGGGGGGTACCAGATACGCAGTATTTT.

The chain joins TRBV25-1 to TRBJ2-5; 14 bases match TRBD2. Germline V CDR1 and CDR2: MGHDK, SYGVNS. CDR3 size: 16 residues. J lost 3 bases, V lost 4 bases, and 4 bases had no gene match. CDR3 region: CASSAAGLAGEETQYF. CDR3 nucleotide sequence: TGTGCCAGCAGTGCAGCGGGACTAGCGGGGGAAGAGACCCAGTACTTC. Filled out from reference TRBV25-1 and TRBJ2-5, the complete variable domain reads EADIYQTPRYLVIGTGKKITLECSQTMGHDKMYWYQQDPGMELHLIHYSYGVNSTEKGDLSSESTVSRIRTEHFPLTLESARPSHTSQYLCASSAAGLAGEETQYFGPGTRLLVL.

V usage is TRBV20-1 and J usage is TRBJ2-7, with D perhaps TRBD1 (6 bases). Germline V lookup: CDR1 DFQATT, CDR2 SNEGSKA (reference sequence). V was pared by 1 base and J by 3 bases, with 10 bases between. This CDR3 has 13 amino acids. The CDR3 bases are TGCAGTGCTAGAGGGACAGATTTCTACGAGCAGTACTTC. It is translated as CSARGTDFYEQYF.

This chain uses TRBV7-2 with TRBJ2-7; 7 positions agree with TRBD1. CDR1 is SGHTA and CDR2 is FQGNSA in the germline V gene. Trimming removed 5 bases from V and 4 bases from J; junction bases left unmatched: 11. The CDR3 runs to 15 residues. CDR3 sequence: CASSPGTAGIYEQYF. The CDR3 DNA reads as TGTGCCAGCAGCCCGGGGACAGCTGGAATTTACGAGCAGTACTTC.

This clonotype was counted ten times or more. This sequence joins TRBV11-1 and TRBJ2-1; possible D gene TRBD2, 7 bases. Trimming took 0 bases from V and 10 from J, leaving 16 bases between them. Germline loops: CDR1 SGHAT, CDR2 FQDESV (reference sequence). The length of the CDR3 is 15 residues. CDR3: CASSLAGGPRREQFF. The CDR3 DNA reads TGTGCCAGCAGCTTAGCGGGGGGGCCCCGACGCGAGCAGTTCTTC. The variable domain in full, with the rest retrieved from reference TRBV11-1 and TRBJ2-1, is EAEVAQSPRYKITEKSQAVAFWCDPISGHATLYWYRQILGQGPELLVQFQDESVVDDSQLPKDRFSAERLKGVDSTLKIQPAELGDSAMYLCASSLAGGPRREQFFGPGTRLTVL.

This clonotype was counted only a few times. The genes are TRBV12-5 and TRBJ2-1, with no clear D. Trimming cost V 0 bases and J 4 bases, with 10 bases left between them. This CDR3 spans 15 amino acids. The V gene's germline CDR1 is LGHNT and CDR2 FRNRAP. The CDR3 nucleotides are TGTGCTAGTGGTTTGGTAGTAGGGTTATACAATGAGCAGTTCTTC. As protein: CASGLVVGLYNEQFF.